This entry lists 30 T cell receptor beta chains sequenced from one sample in a study of vaccination and CD4 T cells after COVID-19. Scientists ran DNA taken from cultured CD4+ T cells through the Oncomine TCR Beta short-read assay for sequencing. TCRdb re-derived calls from the PCR reads in MiXCR, one entry per CDR3 protein. The sample has about 24,000 distinct CDR3 sequences, around 42% seen once. The antigens for these receptors are not known. Noted time point: late sampling 161 to 241 days after vaccination in a few convalescent patients. Treatment of the sample: approximately 11-day PBMC culture with coronavirus spike peptide pools or control peptides (ViraFEST assay). Here the sequenced sample was CD4+ T cells from blood, cultured in vitro, taken about 7 months after SARS-CoV-2 vaccination. These receptor sequences come from a human donor who had recovered from COVID-19.

The V and J genes are TRBV15 and TRBJ2-5, with D maybe TRBD1 (6 bases). Germline V gene data show CDR1 as LNHNV and CDR2 as YYDKDF (reference sequence). The CDR3 runs 17 residues. Trimming took 0 bases from V and 4 from J, leaving 18 bases between them. The CDR3 sequence is CATSRDRVQGGRETQYF. The CDR3 region has the DNA TGTGCCACCAGCAGAGATCGGGTACAGGGTGGTAGAGAGACCCAGTACTTC.

The genes are TRBV7-9 and TRBJ2-3; no clear D. This CDR3 comprises 11 residues. Trimming took off 3 bases at V and 5 bases at J, with 3 bases between the two ends. CDR1 is SEHNR, CDR2 FQNEAQ, per germline (reference sequence). The CDR3 loop is CASSFLDTQYF. The CDR3 DNA reads as TGTGCCAGCAGCTTTCTAGATACGCAGTATTTT.

This clonotype has only a few counts. The genes are TRBV7-2 and TRBJ2-5; perhaps TRBD2 as D (6 bases). CDR1 and CDR2 (germline): SGHTA, FQGNSA. There are 13 residues in the CDR3. The V end lost 4 bases, the J end lost 4 bases, and 10 bases lay between the germline ends. In DNA, the CDR3 is TGTGCCAGCAGCTCCGTCGGGGGAGAGACCCAGTACTTC. Encoded protein: CASSSVGGETQYF.

In its sample, this clonotype was seen once. The chain joins TRBV2 to TRBJ2-5; 7 nucleotides align to TRBD1. In germline, CDR1 is SNHLY, CDR2 FYNNEI. Trimming cost V 8 bases and J 4 bases; bases outside gene matches: 10. The CDR3 sequence is 14 residues long. The CDR3: CASREDRSAETQYF. CDR3 nucleotides: TGTGCCAGCCGAGAGGACAGGTCGGCAGAGACCCAGTACTTC.

This rearrangement joins TRBV20-1 to TRBJ2-7; 8 bases are a match to TRBD1. CDR3 length: 13 residues. Germline loops: CDR1 DFQATT, CDR2 SNEGSKA (reference sequence). J was trimmed by 2 bases and V by 5 bases; bases with no gene match: 5. The CDR3 DNA sequence: TGCAGTGCTGGTGGACAGGGACCCTACGAGCAGTACTTC. It codes for CSAGGQGPYEQYF.

V and J are TRBV20-1 and TRBJ1-2, with D unclear. Germline values: CDR1 DFQATT, CDR2 SNEGSKA (reference sequence). The CDR3 has 12 amino acids. The V end lost 4 bases, the J end lost 2 bases, and 8 bases lay between the germline ends. In nucleotides, the CDR3 is TGCAGTGCTACCGACAAGAACTATGGCTACACCTTC. Protein sequence: CSATDKNYGYTF.

In this sample, this clonotype turned up a few times. The chain carries TRBV7-9 and TRBJ1-5; D unclear. Looked up from germline, CDR1 is SEHNR and CDR2 is FQNEAQ (reference sequence). The CDR3 is 13 amino acids. V was pared by 2 bases and J by 4 bases, with 6 bases between. CDR3 DNA sequence: TGTGCCAGCAGCTTAAGTGGGAATCAGCCCCAGCATTTT. It encodes CASSLSGNQPQHF.

This clonotype was picked up a small number of times. The V and J genes are TRBV4-1 and TRBJ2-5; the D gene is possibly TRBD1 (5 bases). Trimming took 5 bases from V and 4 from J, leaving 17 bases between them. Germline CDR1 is MGHRA and CDR2 is YSYEKL. The CDR3 consists of 15 residues. The CDR3 region has the DNA TGCGCCAGCAGCAAGGTACAGGCGGAACGAGAGACCCAGTACTTC. Translation gives CASSKVQAERETQYF.

This clonotype has a handful of counts. For the CDR3, the DNA is TGTGCCAGCAGCAGGTCCCTAGCGGGAGGTCGGGAGCAGTTCTTC. Amino acid sequence: CASSRSLAGGREQFF. This chain joins TRBV21-1 and TRBJ2-1; the table's D gene call, TRBD2, was not cross checked with the DNA. TRBV21-1 is deemed a pseudogene. The CDR3 loop spans 15 amino acids.

The J gene is TRBJ2-2, the V gene TRBV6-4; tentative D call: TRBD1 (5 bases). Germline lookup yields CDR1 MRHNA and CDR2 SNTAGT. This CDR3 region has 16 residues. The V end lost 7 bases, the J end lost 1 base, and 16 bases lay between the germline ends. This CDR3 reads CASTLGAGVNTGELFF. DNA of the CDR3: TGTGCCAGCACCCTAGGGGCAGGAGTGAACACCGGGGAGCTGTTTTTT.

This clonotype was seen a handful of times. CDR3: CASSYYPLGQYEQYF. The DNA of the CDR3 is TGTGCCAGCAGTTACTACCCCCTAGGGCAATACGAGCAGTACTTC. The chain couples TRBV6-5 to TRBJ2-7; D uncertain. This CDR3 region has 15 residues. V was clipped by 1 base and J by 4 bases, with 14 bases between them. Looked up from germline, CDR1 is MNHEY and CDR2 is SVGAGI.

The V and J genes are TRBV6-1 and TRBJ1-2; D gene ambiguous. V lost 2 bases and J lost 4, with 11 bases in between. Germline CDR1 is MNHNS and CDR2 is SASEGT. The CDR3 has 14 residues. Written as DNA, the CDR3 is TGTGCCAGCAGTGAAAGGATCCAAGGCTATGGCTACACCTTC. It is translated as CASSERIQGYGYTF.

The chain joins TRBV5-1 to TRBJ1-1; D is ambiguous. Trimming took 0 bases from V and 4 from J, leaving 4 bases between them. The germline CDR1 and CDR2 sequences are SGHRS and YFSETQ. This CDR3 is 12 amino acids long. Here the CDR3 reads CASSLVSTEAFF. Written as DNA, the CDR3 is TGCGCCAGCAGCTTGGTGAGCACTGAAGCTTTCTTT.

The gene calls are TRBV20-1 and TRBJ2-2; D is possibly TRBD2 (5 bases). There are 13 residues in the CDR3. The ends were cut back, 6 bases at V and 3 bases at J, with 11 bases in the middle. Germline V gene sequence: CDR1 DFQATT, CDR2 SNEGSKA (reference sequence). CDR3: CSAGLPDTGELFF. In DNA form, the CDR3 reads TGCAGTGCCGGACTCCCAGACACCGGGGAGCTGTTTTTT.

The rearrangement joins TRBV28 to TRBJ1-1; D gene uncertain. Germline V CDR1 and CDR2: MDHEN, SYDVKM. Trimming stripped 6 bases from V and 1 base from J, with 9 bases between. The CDR3 runs 13 residues. The CDR3 nucleotides read TGTGCCAGCAGGCTCGGAAAGAACACTGAAGCTTTCTTT. Residues: CASRLGKNTEAFF.

This clonotype was counted only a few times. The chain recombines TRBV11-1 with TRBJ2-7; D is unresolved. This CDR3 has 13 amino acids. V lost 2 bases and J 3 bases, leaving 8 bases between the germline ends. Looked up from germline, CDR1 is SGHAT and CDR2 is FQDESV (reference sequence). CDR3 region: CASSLSRDYEQYF. The DNA of the CDR3 is TGTGCCAGCAGCTTAAGTAGAGACTACGAGCAGTACTTC.

This clonotype rates as medium-sized (0.01 to 0.1%). V is TRBV28 and J is TRBJ2-1, with 12 bases fitting TRBD2. Per the germline V gene, CDR1 is MDHEN and CDR2 is SYDVKM. The CDR3 consists of 15 residues. The trim removed 2 bases at V and 14 bases at J, leaving 10 bases unmatched. The CDR3 here is CASSLDRLAGESKFF. The DNA of the CDR3 is TGTGCCAGCAGTTTAGACCGACTAGCGGGAGAGTCGAAGTTCTTC.

This clonotype showed up just a few times. J is TRBJ2-2 and V is TRBV15; tentatively, D is TRBD2 (6 bases). This CDR3 has 17 amino acids. The germline V gene has CDR1 LNHNV and CDR2 YYDKDF (reference sequence). Trimming stripped 4 bases from V and 4 bases from J, with 19 bases between. The CDR3 region is CATSKDPSLSGTGELFF. Here the CDR3 DNA reads TGTGCCACCAGCAAGGATCCCTCCCTTAGCGGCACCGGGGAGCTGTTTTTT.

The chain combines TRBV6-1 with TRBJ1-5; D uncertain. V gave up 3 bases and J gave up 3 bases, with 6 bases separating them. The CDR3 has 13 residues. Germline V CDR1 and CDR2: MNHNS, SASEGT. For the CDR3, the DNA is TGTGCCAGCAGTGACAGGAACAATCAGCCCCAGCATTTT. It is translated as CASSDRNNQPQHF.

This clonotype was found a few times. The chain is built from TRBV6-1 and TRBJ1-5; D call uncertain. V was pared by 8 bases and J by 2 bases, with 13 bases between. Germline-derived CDR1 and CDR2 are MNHNS and SASEGT. This CDR3 has 14 amino acids. DNA for the CDR3: TGTGCCAGCCACGACCCGCAGGGCAATCAGCCCCAGCATTTT. Translated, it gives CASHDPQGNQPQHF.

J is TRBJ2-7 and V is TRBV7-2; no clear D. Looked up from germline, CDR1 is SGHTA and CDR2 is FQGNSA. Trimming took off 3 bases at V and 3 bases at J, with 12 bases between the two ends. The CDR3 consists of 14 residues. The DNA for the CDR3 is TGTGCCAGCAGCTTTGGTTCTGGCTACTACGAGCAGTACTTC. This translates into CASSFGSGYYEQYF. The full variable domain, in which reference TRBV7-2 and TRBJ2-7 provide the parts outside the CDR3, is GAGVSQSPSNKVTEKGKDVELRCDPISGHTALYWYRQSLGQGLEFLIYFQGNSAPDKSGLPSDRFSAERTGGSVSTLTIQRTQQEDSAVYLCASSFGSGYYEQYFGPGTRLTVT.

The V gene is TRBV20-1, the J gene TRBJ2-3; tentatively, D is TRBD1 or TRBD2 (5 bases each). Trimming cost V 3 bases and J 2 bases, with 12 bases left between them. The germline V gene has CDR1 DFQATT and CDR2 SNEGSKA (reference sequence). This CDR3 contains 14 residues. The CDR3 spells CSASVGTDTDTQYF. The CDR3 nucleotides read TGCAGTGCTAGTGTCGGGACCGACACAGATACGCAGTATTTT.

V is TRBV18 and J is TRBJ1-2; tentative D call: TRBD1 (5 bases). Germline V CDR1 and CDR2: KGHSH, LQKENI. V was pared by 1 base and J by 2 bases, with 11 bases between. The CDR3 covers 15 residues. CDR3 in DNA: TGTGCCAGCTCACCACTGAGGGACCCCAACTATGGCTACACCTTC. This codes for CASSPLRDPNYGYTF. The whole variable domain, filled in from reference TRBV18 and TRBJ1-2, reads NAGVMQNPRHLVRRRGQEARLRCSPMKGHSHVYWYRQLPEEGLKFMVYLQKENIIDESGMPKERFSAEFPKEGPSILRIQQVVRGDSAAYFCASSPLRDPNYGYTFGSGTRLTVV.

The rearrangement links TRBV20-1 to TRBJ2-7, with D possibly being TRBD1 (5 bases). Trimming took off 1 base at V and 0 bases at J, with 16 bases between the two ends. The CDR3 contains 16 residues. From germline, CDR1 is DFQATT and CDR2 SNEGSKA (reference sequence). CDR3 loop: CSARAIRGGSSYEQYF. CDR3 nucleotides: TGCAGTGCTAGAGCCATAAGGGGCGGTAGCTCCTACGAGCAGTACTTC.

The chain combines TRBV6-1 with TRBJ2-1, with TRBD2 identical over 8 bases. V was pared by 2 bases and J by 6 bases, with 3 bases of the junction left unmatched. CDR3 length: 14 residues. The V gene's germline CDR1 is MNHNS and CDR2 SASEGT. CDR3 coding DNA: TGTGCCAGCAGTGAAATGGGACTAGTCAATGAGCAGTTCTTC. Protein: CASSEMGLVNEQFF.

The genes are TRBV20-1 and TRBJ1-4; D unresolved. Germline lookup yields CDR1 DFQATT and CDR2 SNEGSKA (reference sequence). Trimming took 2 bases from V and 8 from J, leaving 9 bases between them. This CDR3 has 12 residues. The CDR3 loop is CSARIGREKLFF. The CDR3 region has the DNA TGCAGTGCTAGAATCGGACGGGAAAAACTGTTTTTT.

This clonotype was seen a handful of times. The J gene is TRBJ1-5, the V gene TRBV20-1; D uncertain. The length of the CDR3 is 13 residues. Trimming removed 6 bases from V and 4 bases from J, with 13 bases in between. In germline, CDR1 is DFQATT, CDR2 SNEGSKA (reference sequence). CDR3 bases: TGCAGTGCCGAGATGGATAGAAATCAGCCCCAGCATTTT. Protein sequence: CSAEMDRNQPQHF.

In regard to this clonotype: Compared with germline, one end of the junction differs, possibly owing to a read error. The chain carries TRBV20-1 and TRBJ1-6; 8 nucleotides match TRBD1. The CDR3 has 13 residues. Germline V lookup: CDR1 DFQATT, CDR2 SNEGSKA (reference sequence). As DNA, the CDR3 is TGCAGTGCTTCGGACAGGGCGGGGTCACTCCTCCACTTT. Protein: CSASDRAGSLLHF.

This rearrangement joins TRBV15 to TRBJ1-1; D gene ambiguous. The length of the CDR3 is 16 residues. V was pared by 1 base and J by 6 bases, with 18 bases between. The germline CDR1 and CDR2 sequences are LNHNV and YYDKDF (reference sequence). CDR3 coding DNA: TGTGCCACCAGCAGAGGGGTTACAGAGAGTGAGGCTGAAGCTTTCTTT. Translating it yields CATSRGVTESEAEAFF.

Only one count was recorded for this clonotype. V and J are TRBV6-4 and TRBJ2-1; 10 bases map to TRBD2. The CDR3 consists of 15 residues. Germline V gives CDR1 MRHNA, CDR2 SNTAGT. V lost 4 bases, J lost 9 bases, and 9 bases stayed unmatched. The CDR3 DNA is TGTGCCAGCAGTGTGTGGGCTAGCGGGAGAGGTGAGCAGTTCTTC. Amino acid sequence: CASSVWASGRGEQFF.